Listed below are T cell receptor beta chains from one sample, sequenced in a study of T cell repertoires in cytomegalovirus infection. These receptors' targets are unknown. TCRdb called the reads again in MiXCR, with one record for every CDR3 protein. The sample includes some 200,000 distinct CDR3 sequences, roughly two fifths of them seen just once. The sample was CD8+ T cells from cultured PBMCs, taken from culture after CMV antigen stimulation. All receptors come from a human donor in good health (CMV status not recorded). Some clones in this sample may be carry-over from other donors' samples. The CDR3 runs from the conserved cysteine through the conserved F or W. The order of the fields is V gene, clone size, CDR3 protein. The size field is filled for only some rows; it gives once, few, many or a size class.

>TRBV20-1|many
CSARKYRMDSYEQYF
>TRBV28|-
CASNGVFEQFF
>TRBV5-1|-
CASSSGQGDLAKNIQYF
>TRBV7-9|-
CASSRASSFGAREGALHEQFF
>TRBV25-1|-
CASSKGLAGVTDTQYF
>TRBV6-5|few
CASRQGQGSYNEQFF
>TRBV6-5|-
CASSLTNPEYSNQPQHF
>TRBV11-2|few
CASSLVGDGYEQYF
>TRBV7-9|-
CASRGTGIGEQYF
>TRBV19|-
CASSKGTSGTYEQYF
>TRBV7-2|-
CASSLTDKIYAQYF
>TRBV7-2|-
CASSLERQTYEQYF
>TRBV11-2|few
CASSPTGTTYEQYF
>TRBV4-1|-
CASSRSKDSNQPQHF
>TRBV14|-
CASSQGVWTYSYNEQFF
>TRBV28|-
CASSLTGESGFIGELFF
>TRBV10-3|-
CAISEWQETNTGELFF
>TRBV7-9|many
CASRERRTGNTGELFF
>TRBV11-2|-
CASSSNIDPEAFF
>TRBV2|-
CASSTLEGLAGEEQFF
>TRBV27|few
CASSLAGVGEAFF
>TRBV10-3|few
CAISDPGTAHGYTF
>TRBV27|-
CASSSRQEPQAFF
>TRBV7-8|many
CASSRDRGHSPLHF
>TRBV12-3/TRBV12-4|-
CASSPPETYEQYF
>TRBV27|-
CASSVAPRGDTQYF
>TRBV10-3|-
CAISDAGYGELFF
>TRBV7-2|many
CASSLTGTVPSGNTIYF
>TRBV12-3/TRBV12-4|-
CASKGYSNQPQHF
>TRBV20-1|-
CSARDKGGGSSYEQYF
>TRBV7-2|-
CASSLYVAGKNEQFF
>TRBV7-9|few
CASSLEGVGYSNQPQHF
>TRBV6-5|few
CASSYSTGGVHYEQYF
>TRBV7-8|many
CASRSGLAGGHDTQYF
>TRBV11-1|-
CASSLFASGGGDEQFF
>TRBV28|many
CASRGLAGTSTDTQYF
>TRBV7-8|-
CASSLGAGWNEKLFF
>TRBV27|-
CAISLSDLGQPQHF
>TRBV6-1|few
CASSEVRGLTGELFF
>TRBV11-2|few
CASSLYRDTTEAFF